This T cell receptor beta chain was documented in a study of shared clonotypes between healthy human individuals. Naivety among CD8 cells was defined by CD45RO negativity and positive CCR7 selection, thereby excluding terminally differentiated effector memory CD45RA+ cells. Trimming took off 4 bases at V and 2 bases at J, with 19 bases between the two ends. The CDR3 extends over 16 amino acids. Germline V gives CDR1 SGDLS, CDR2 YYNGEE. Assay used: immunoSEQ multiplex PCR; TCRdb lists only in-frame clones, some missing. The sample holds roughly 2,000,000 clones, 80% to 95% seen once. Sample: naive CD8+ T cells from PBMCs. The source of this sequence is a man younger than 35 in good health. Some clones in this sample may be carry-over from other donors' samples. The rearrangement uses TRBV9 and TRBJ2-7; D is unclear. The CDR3 sequence is CASSTPRESDTYEQYF. The CDR3, as DNA: TGTGCCAGCAGCACCCCCCGAGAGAGTGACACCTACGAGCAGTACTTC.